The present entry profiles one T cell receptor (beta chain) with its context. This sample was taken from a study of blood T cell repertoires in COVID-19. The CDR3 totals 15 residues. The V gene lost 2 bases and the J gene lost 8 bases, with 15 bases spanning the gap. CDR1 and CDR2 (germline): MDHEN, SYDVKM. A COVID-19 case had been met by exposed participants during the 2 weeks before study entry. Sequenced by immunoSEQ multiplex PCR; TCRdb stores in-frame clones only, minus some. The sample includes hundreds of thousands of clones, approximately 82% of them seen just once. The clonotype originates from a man aged 35 to 55 who had been exposed to COVID-19. The V and J genes are TRBV28 and TRBJ1-4, with TRBD1 as a possible D gene (6 bases). The material sequenced was PBMCs or T cells enriched from blood (not recorded which). The CDR3 DNA reads TGTGCCAGCAGTTTACCGAATGGGGGCGGCGAAAAACTGTTTTTT. Protein product: CASSLPNGGGEKLFF.